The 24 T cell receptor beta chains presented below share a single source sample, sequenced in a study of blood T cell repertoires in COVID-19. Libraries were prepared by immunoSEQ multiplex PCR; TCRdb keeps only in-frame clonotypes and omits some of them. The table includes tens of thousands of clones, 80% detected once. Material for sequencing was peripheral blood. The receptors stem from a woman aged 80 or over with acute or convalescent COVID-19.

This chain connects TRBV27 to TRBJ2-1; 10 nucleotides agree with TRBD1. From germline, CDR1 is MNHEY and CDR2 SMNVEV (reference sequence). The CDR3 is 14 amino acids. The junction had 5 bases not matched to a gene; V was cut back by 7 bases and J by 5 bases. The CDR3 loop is CASKRDRGNNEQFF. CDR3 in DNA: TGTGCCAGCAAACGGGACAGGGGCAACAATGAGCAGTTCTTC.

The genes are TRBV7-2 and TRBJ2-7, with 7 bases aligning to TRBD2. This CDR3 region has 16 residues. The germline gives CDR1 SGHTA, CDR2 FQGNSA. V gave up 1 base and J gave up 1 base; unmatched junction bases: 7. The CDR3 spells CASSLVGGAVSYEQYF. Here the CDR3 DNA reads TGTGCCAGCAGCTTAGTGGGAGGGGCCGTTTCCTACGAGCAGTACTTC.

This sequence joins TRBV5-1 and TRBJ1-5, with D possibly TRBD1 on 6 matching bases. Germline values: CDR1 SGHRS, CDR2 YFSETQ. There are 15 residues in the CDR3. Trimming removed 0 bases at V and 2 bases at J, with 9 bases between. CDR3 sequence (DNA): TGCGCCAGCAGCTTGGGGACAGTACGCAATCAGCCCCAGCATTTT. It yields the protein CASSLGTVRNQPQHF.

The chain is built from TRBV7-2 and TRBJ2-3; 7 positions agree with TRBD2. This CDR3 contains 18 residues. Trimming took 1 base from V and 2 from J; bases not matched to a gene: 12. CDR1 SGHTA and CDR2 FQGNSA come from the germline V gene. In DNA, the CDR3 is TGTGCCAGCAGCTTAGATGGTGGCGGGGGAGGGCCCACAGATACGCAGTATTTT. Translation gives CASSLDGGGGGPTDTQYF.

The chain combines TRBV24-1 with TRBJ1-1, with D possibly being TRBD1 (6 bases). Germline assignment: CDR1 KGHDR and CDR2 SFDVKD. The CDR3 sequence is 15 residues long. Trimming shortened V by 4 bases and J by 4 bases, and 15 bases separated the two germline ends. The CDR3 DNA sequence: TGTGCCACCAGTGAGCCTCTAGGGGGTAGCACTGAAGCTTTCTTT. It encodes CATSEPLGGSTEAFF.

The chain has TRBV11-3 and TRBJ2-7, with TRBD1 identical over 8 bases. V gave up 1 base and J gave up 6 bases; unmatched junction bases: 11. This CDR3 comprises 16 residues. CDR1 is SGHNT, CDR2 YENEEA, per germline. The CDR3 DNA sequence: TGTGCCAGCAGCTTAGCCCAGGCAGGGGGCCTCAGCGAGCAGTACTTC. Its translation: CASSLAQAGGLSEQYF.

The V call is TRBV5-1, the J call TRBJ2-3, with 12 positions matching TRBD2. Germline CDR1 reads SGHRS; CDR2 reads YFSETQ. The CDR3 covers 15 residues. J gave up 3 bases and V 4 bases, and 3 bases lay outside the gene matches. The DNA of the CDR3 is TGCGCCAGCAGCAAGACTAGCGGGGGTACAGATACGCAGTATTTT. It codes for CASSKTSGGTDTQYF. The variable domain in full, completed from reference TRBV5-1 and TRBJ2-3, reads KAGVTQTPRYLIKTRGQQVTLSCSPISGHRSVSWYQQTPGQGLQFLFEYFSETQRNKGNFPGRFSGRQFSNSRSEMNVSTLELGDSALYLCASSKTSGGTDTQYFGPGTRLTVL.

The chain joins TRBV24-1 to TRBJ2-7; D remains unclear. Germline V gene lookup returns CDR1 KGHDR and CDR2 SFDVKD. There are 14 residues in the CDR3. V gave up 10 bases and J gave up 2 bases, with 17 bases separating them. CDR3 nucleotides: TGTGCCACTTCCCATCCAGCGCGACCCTACGAGCAGTACTTC. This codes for CATSHPARPYEQYF.

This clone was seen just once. The CDR3: CASSEADRVNYGYTF. Here the CDR3 DNA reads TGTGCCAGCAGTGAAGCTGACAGGGTAAACTATGGCTACACCTTC. V and J are TRBV6-1 and TRBJ1-2; 7 bases line up with TRBD1. The CDR3 contains 15 residues. Per germline, CDR1 MNHNS and CDR2 SASEGT. V lost 0 bases to trimming and J lost 2 bases; unmatched junction nucleotides: 3.

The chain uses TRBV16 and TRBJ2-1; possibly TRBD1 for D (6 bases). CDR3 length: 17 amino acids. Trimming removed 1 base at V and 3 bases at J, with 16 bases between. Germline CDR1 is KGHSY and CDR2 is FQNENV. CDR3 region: CASSQWGRDNDYNEQFF. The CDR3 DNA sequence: TGTGCCAGCAGCCAATGGGGTAGGGACAACGACTACAATGAGCAGTTCTTC.

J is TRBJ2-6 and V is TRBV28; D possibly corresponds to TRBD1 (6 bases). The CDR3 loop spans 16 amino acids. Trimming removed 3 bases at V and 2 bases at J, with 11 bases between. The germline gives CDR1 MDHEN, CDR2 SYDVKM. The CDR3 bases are TGTGCCAGCAGTTTCCCCTACAGGGCTGGGGCCAACGTCCTGACTTTC. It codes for CASSFPYRAGANVLTF.

In DNA, the CDR3 is TGTGCCACCAGTGACGTCGGAGGGAGCGGCGAGAATGAGCAGTTCTTC. Its translation is CATSDVGGSGENEQFF. V usage is TRBV24-1 and J usage is TRBJ2-1, with D tentatively TRBD2 (6 bases). V was clipped by 4 bases and J by 7 bases, with 19 bases between them. Germline CDR1 KGHDR, CDR2 SFDVKD. The CDR3 sequence is 16 residues long.

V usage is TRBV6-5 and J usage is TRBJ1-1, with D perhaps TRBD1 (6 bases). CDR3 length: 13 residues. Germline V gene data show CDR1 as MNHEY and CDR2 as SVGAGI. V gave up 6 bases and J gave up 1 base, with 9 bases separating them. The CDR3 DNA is TGTGCCAGCAGCTGGGGACAGAACACTGAAGCTTTCTTT. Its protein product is CASSWGQNTEAFF.

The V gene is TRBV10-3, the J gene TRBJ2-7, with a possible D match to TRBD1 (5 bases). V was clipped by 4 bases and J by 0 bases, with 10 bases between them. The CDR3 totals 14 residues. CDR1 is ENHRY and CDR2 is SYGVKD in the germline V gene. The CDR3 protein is CAISVTGSSYEQYF. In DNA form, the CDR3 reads TGTGCCATCAGTGTTACAGGATCCTCCTACGAGCAGTACTTC.

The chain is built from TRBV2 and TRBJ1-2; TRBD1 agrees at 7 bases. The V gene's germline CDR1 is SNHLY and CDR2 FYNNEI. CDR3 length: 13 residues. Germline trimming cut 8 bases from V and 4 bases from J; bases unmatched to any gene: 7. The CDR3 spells CASGRQGVYGYTF. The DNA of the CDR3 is TGTGCCAGCGGTCGACAGGGCGTCTATGGCTACACCTTC.

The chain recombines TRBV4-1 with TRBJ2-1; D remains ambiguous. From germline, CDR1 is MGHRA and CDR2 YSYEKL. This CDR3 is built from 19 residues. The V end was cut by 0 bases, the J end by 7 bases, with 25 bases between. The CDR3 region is CASSQDIGLAVGSTNEQFF. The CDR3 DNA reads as TGCGCCAGCAGCCAAGATATCGGTCTCGCAGTCGGGTCCACTAATGAGCAGTTCTTC.

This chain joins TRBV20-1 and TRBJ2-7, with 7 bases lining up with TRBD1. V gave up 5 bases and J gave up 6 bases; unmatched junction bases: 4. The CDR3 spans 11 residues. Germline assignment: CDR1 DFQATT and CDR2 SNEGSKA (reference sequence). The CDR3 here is CSAYRGGEQYF. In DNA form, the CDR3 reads TGCAGTGCTTACAGGGGCGGCGAGCAGTACTTC.

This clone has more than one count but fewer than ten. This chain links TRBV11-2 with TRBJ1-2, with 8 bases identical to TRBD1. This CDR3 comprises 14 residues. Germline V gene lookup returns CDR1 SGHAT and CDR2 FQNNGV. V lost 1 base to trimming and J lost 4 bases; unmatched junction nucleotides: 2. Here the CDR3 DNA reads TGTGCCAGCAGCTTAGGACAGGGGTTCTATGGCTACACCTTC. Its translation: CASSLGQGFYGYTF.

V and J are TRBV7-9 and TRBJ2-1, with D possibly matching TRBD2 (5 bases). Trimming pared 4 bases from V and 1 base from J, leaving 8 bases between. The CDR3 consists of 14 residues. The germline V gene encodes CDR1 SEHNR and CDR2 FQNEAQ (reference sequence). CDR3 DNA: TGTGCCAGCAGCTATGCGGGTTCCTACAATGAGCAGTTCTTC. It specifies CASSYAGSYNEQFF.

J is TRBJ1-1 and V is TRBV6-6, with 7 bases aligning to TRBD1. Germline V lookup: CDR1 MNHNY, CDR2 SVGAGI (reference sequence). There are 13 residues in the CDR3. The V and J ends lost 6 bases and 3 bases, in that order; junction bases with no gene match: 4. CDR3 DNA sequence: TGTGCCAGCAGACAGGGGCTGTACACTGAAGCTTTCTTT. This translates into CASRQGLYTEAFF.

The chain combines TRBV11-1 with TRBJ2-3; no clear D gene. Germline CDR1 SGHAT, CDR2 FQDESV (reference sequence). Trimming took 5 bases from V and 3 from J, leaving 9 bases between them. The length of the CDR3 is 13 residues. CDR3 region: CASSLPITDTQYF. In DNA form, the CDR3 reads TGTGCCAGCAGCCTCCCTATTACAGATACGCAGTATTTT.

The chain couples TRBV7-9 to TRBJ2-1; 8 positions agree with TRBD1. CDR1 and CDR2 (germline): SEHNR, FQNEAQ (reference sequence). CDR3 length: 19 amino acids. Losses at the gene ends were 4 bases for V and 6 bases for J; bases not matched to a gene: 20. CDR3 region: CASSSQPTSDRGDFNEQFF. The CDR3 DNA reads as TGTGCCAGCAGCTCCCAACCGACCTCTGACAGGGGAGATTTCAATGAGCAGTTCTTC.

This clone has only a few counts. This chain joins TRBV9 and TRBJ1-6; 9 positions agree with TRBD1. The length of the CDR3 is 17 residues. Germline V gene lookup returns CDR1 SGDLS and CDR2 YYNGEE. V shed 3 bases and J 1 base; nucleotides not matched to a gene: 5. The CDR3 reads CASSDRDRASYNSPLHF. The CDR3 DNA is TGTGCCAGCAGCGACCGGGACAGGGCTTCCTATAATTCACCCCTCCACTTT.

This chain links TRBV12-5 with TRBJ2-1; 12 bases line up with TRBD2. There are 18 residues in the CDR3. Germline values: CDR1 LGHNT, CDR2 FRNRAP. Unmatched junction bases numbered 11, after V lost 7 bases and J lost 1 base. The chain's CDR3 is CASARTSGATMSYNEQFF. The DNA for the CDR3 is TGTGCTAGTGCCAGGACTAGCGGGGCCACAATGTCCTACAATGAGCAGTTCTTC.